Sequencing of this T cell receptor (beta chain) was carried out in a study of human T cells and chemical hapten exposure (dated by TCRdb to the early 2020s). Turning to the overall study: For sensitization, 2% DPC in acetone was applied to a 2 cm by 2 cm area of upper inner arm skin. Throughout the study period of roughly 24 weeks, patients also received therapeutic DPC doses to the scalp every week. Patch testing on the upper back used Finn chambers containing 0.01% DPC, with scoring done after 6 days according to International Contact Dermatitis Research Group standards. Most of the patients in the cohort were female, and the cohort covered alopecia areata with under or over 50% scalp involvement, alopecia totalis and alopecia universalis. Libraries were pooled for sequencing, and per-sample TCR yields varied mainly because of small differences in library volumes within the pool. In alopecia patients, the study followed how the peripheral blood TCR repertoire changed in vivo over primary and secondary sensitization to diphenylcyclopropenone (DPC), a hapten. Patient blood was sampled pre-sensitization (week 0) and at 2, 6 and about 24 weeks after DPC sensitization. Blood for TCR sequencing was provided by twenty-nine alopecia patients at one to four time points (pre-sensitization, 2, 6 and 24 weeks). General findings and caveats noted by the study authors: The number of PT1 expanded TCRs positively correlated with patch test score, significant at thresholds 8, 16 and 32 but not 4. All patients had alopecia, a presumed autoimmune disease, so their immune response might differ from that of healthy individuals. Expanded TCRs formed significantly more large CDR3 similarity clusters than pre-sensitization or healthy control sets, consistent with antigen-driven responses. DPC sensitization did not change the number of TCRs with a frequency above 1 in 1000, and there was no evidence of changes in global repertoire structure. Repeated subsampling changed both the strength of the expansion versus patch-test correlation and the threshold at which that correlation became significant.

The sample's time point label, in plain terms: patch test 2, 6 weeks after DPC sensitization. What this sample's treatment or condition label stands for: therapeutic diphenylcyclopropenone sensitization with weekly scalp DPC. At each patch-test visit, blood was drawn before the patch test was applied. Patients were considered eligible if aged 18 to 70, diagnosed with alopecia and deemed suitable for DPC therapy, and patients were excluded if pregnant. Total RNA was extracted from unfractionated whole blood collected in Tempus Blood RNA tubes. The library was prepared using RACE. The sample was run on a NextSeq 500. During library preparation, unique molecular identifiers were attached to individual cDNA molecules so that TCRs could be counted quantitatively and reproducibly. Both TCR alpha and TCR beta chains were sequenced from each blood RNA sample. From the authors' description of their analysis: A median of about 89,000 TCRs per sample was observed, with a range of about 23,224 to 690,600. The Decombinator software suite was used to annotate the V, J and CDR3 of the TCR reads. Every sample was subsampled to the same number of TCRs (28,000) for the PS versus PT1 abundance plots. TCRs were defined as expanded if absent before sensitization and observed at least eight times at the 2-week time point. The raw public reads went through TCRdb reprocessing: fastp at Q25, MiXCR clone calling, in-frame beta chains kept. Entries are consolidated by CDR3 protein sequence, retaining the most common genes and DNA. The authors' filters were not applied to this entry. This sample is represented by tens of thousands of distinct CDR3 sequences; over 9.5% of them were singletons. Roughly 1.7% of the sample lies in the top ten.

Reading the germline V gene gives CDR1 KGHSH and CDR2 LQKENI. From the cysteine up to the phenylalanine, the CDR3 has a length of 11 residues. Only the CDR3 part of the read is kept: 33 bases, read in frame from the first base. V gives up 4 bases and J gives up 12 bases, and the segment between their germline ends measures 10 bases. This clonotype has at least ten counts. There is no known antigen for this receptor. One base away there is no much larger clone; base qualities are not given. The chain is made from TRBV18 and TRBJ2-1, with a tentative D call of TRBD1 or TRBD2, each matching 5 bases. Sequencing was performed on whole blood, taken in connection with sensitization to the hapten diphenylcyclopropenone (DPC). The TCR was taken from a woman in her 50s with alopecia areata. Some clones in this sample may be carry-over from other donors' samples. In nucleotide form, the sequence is TGTGCCAGCTCACGGGACCCTGGGCAGTTCTTC. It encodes CASSRDPGQFF.